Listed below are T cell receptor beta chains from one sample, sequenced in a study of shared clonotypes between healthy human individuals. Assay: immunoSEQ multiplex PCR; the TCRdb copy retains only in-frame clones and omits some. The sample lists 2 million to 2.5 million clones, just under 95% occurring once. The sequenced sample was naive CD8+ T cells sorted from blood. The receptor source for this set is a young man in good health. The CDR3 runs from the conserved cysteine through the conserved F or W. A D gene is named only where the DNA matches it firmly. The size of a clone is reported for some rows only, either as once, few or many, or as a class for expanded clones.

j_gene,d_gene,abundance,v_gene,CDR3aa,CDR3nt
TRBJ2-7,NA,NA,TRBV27,CASSLGSTYEQYF,TGTGCCAGCAGTTTAGGCTCCACCTACGAGCAGTACTTC
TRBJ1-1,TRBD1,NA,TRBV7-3,CASSLTGGTEAFF,TGTGCCAGCAGTCTGACAGGGGGCACTGAAGCTTTCTTT
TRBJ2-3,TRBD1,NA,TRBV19,CASSIERGQDTQYF,TGTGCCAGTAGTATAGAGAGGGGACAGGACACGCAGTATTTT
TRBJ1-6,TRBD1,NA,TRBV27,CASSPSQGEYNSPLHF,TGTGCCAGCAGCCCATCACAGGGGGAATATAATTCACCCCTCCACTTT
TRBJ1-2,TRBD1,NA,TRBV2,CASSQGDYGYTF,TGTGCCAGCAGTCAGGGGGACTATGGCTACACCTTC
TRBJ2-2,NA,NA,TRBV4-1,CASSPSSTSMGNTGELFF,TGCGCCAGCAGCCCATCTTCGACAAGTATGGGGAACACCGGGGAGCTGTTTTTT
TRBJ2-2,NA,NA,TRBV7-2,CASSLEYYTGELFF,TGTGCCAGCAGCTTAGAGTACTACACCGGGGAGCTGTTTTTT
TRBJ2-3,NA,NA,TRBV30,CAWRDGPSTDTQYF,TGTGCCTGGAGAGACGGGCCTAGCACAGATACGCAGTATTTT
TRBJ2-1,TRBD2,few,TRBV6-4,CASSDGTSGYNEQFF,TGTGCCAGCAGTGACGGGACTAGCGGTTACAATGAGCAGTTCTTC
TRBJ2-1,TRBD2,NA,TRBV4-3,CASSREKGLAIDEQFF,TGCGCCAGCAGCCGCGAAAAGGGACTAGCGATCGATGAGCAGTTCTTC
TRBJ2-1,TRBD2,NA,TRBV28,CASSRLAGGLHNEQFF,TGTGCCAGCAGCCGCCTAGCGGGGGGGCTTCACAATGAGCAGTTCTTC
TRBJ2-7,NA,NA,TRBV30,CAWSEDVAHLYEQYF,TGTGCCTGGAGTGAGGATGTCGCCCACCTCTACGAGCAGTACTTC
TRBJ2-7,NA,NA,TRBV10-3,CAISDPGGSSYEQYF,TGTGCCATCAGTGACCCAGGGGGGAGCTCCTACGAGCAGTACTTC
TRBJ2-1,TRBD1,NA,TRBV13,CASSSSGTGGGDEQFF,TGTGCCAGCAGCTCATCCGGGACAGGGGGCGGGGATGAGCAGTTCTTC
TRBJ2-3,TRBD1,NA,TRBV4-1,CASSQVDRGGDTQYF,TGCGCCAGCAGCCAAGTCGACAGGGGAGGAGATACGCAGTATTTT
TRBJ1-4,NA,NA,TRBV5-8,CASSLGAPGNEKLFF,TGTGCCAGCAGCTTGGGAGCCCCTGGTAATGAAAAACTGTTTTTT
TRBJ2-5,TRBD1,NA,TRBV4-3,CASSQDARGETQYF,TGCGCCAGCAGCCAAGATGCCAGGGGGGAGACCCAGTACTTC
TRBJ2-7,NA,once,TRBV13,CASSVGRHYEQYF,TGTGCCAGCAGCGTCGGACGGCACTACGAGCAGTACTTC
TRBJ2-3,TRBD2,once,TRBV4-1,CASSQEGLAGSTDTQYF,TGCGCCAGCAGCCAAGAGGGACTAGCGGGTAGCACAGATACGCAGTATTTT
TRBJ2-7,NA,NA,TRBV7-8,CASSFITRTYEQYF,TGTGCCAGCAGCTTCATCACCCGTACCTACGAGCAGTACTTC
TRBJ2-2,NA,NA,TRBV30,CAWSPLTANTGELFF,TGTGCCTGGAGCCCGCTGACAGCGAACACCGGGGAGCTGTTTTTT
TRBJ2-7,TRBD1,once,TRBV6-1,CASRDRGITYEQYF,TGTGCCAGCAGGGACAGGGGAATTACCTACGAGCAGTACTTC
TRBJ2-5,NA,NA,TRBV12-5,CASGLVNFGSTQETQYF,TGTGCTAGTGGTTTGGTAAATTTCGGCTCCACTCAAGAGACCCAGTACTTC
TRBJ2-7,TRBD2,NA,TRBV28,CASSLTLAGIYEQYF,TGTGCCAGCAGTTTAACTCTAGCGGGAATCTACGAGCAGTACTTC
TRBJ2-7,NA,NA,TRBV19,CASSIGTNYEQYF,TGTGCCAGTAGTATCGGGACAAACTACGAGCAGTACTTC
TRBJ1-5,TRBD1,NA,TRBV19,CASSIWTGGPQPQHF,TGTGCCAGTAGTATATGGACAGGGGGCCCTCAGCCCCAGCATTTT
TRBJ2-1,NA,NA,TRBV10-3,CAISDGEQFF,TGTGCCATCAGTGACGGTGAGCAGTTCTTC
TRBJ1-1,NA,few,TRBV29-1,CSVGEVRQTEAFF,TGCAGCGTTGGAGAGGTGAGGCAGACTGAAGCTTTCTTT
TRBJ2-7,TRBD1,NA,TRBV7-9,CASTQDRYEQYF,TGTGCCAGCACCCAGGACAGGTACGAGCAGTACTTC
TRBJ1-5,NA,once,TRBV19,CASSIGPLTRADQPQHF,TGTGCCAGTAGTATAGGCCCACTTACTCGGGCCGATCAGCCCCAGCATTTT
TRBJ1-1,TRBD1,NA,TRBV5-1,CASSWRDRTKNTEAFF,TGCGCCAGCAGCTGGCGGGACAGAACAAAGAACACTGAAGCTTTCTTT
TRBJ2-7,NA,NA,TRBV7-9,CASSPPGSDYEQYF,TGTGCCAGCAGCCCCCCGGGCTCCGACTACGAGCAGTACTTC
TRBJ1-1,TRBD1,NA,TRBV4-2,CASSEGAAEAFF,TGTGCCAGCAGCGAGGGGGCCGCTGAAGCTTTCTTT
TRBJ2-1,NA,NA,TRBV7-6,CASSGDGRNEQFF,TGTGCCAGCAGCGGGGACGGTCGGAATGAGCAGTTCTTC
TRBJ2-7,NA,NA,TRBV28,CASSSNHELASYEQYF,TGTGCCAGCAGTTCCAACCACGAACTAGCAAGCTACGAGCAGTACTTC
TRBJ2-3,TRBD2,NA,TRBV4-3,CASSQDWGPGLAGNTQYF,TGCGCCAGCAGCCAAGATTGGGGACCGGGACTAGCGGGAAATACGCAGTATTTT
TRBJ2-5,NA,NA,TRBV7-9,CASSVENQETQYF,TGTGCCAGCAGTGTAGAGAACCAAGAGACCCAGTACTTC
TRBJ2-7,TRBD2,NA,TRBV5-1,CASSLFSRILAGDYEQYF,TGCGCCAGCAGCTTGTTTTCTAGGATACTAGCGGGAGACTACGAGCAGTACTTC
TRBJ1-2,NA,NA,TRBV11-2,CASSLDSGVGQRDGYTF,TGTGCCAGCAGCTTAGATTCAGGTGTCGGACAGAGGGATGGCTACACCTTC
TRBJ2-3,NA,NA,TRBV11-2,CASRKRTSTDTQYF,TGTGCCAGCAGGAAGCGGACTAGCACAGATACGCAGTATTTT
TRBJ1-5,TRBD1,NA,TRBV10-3,CAISEGQGTGQPQHF,TGTGCCATCAGTGAGGGACAGGGGACAGGTCAGCCCCAGCATTTT
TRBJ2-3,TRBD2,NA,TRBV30,CAWSRTGGPTDTQYF,TGTGCCTGGAGTAGAACGGGAGGGCCAACAGATACGCAGTATTTT
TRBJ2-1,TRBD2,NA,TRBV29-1,CSVEGLANHNEQFF,TGCAGCGTTGAGGGACTAGCGAACCACAATGAGCAGTTCTTC
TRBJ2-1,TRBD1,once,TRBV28,CASRQGHYNEQFF,TGTGCCAGCCGACAGGGTCATTACAATGAGCAGTTCTTC
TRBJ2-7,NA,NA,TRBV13,CASSVVVRGGFGAGEQYF,TGTGCCAGCAGCGTGGTGGTAAGGGGCGGGTTCGGCGCAGGAGAGCAGTACTTC
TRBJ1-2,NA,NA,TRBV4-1,CASSQLEGGNGYTF,TGCGCCAGCAGCCAACTTGAGGGGGGGAATGGCTACACCTTC
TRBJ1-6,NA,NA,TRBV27,CASSSSGPSPLHF,TGTGCCAGCAGTTCCTCAGGGCCCTCACCCCTCCACTTT